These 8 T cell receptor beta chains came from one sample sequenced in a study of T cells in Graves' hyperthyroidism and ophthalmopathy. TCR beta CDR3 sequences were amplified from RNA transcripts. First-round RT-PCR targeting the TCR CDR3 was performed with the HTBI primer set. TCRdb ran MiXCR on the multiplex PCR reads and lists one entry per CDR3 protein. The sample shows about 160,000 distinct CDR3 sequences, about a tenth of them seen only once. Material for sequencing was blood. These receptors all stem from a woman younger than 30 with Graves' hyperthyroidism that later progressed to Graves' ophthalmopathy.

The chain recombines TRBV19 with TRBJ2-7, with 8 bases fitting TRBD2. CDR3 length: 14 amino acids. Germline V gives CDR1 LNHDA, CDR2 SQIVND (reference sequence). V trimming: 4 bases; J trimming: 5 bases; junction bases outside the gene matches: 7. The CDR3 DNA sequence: TGTGCCAGTAGTACTCAGCGGGAGCTGAACGAGCAGTACTTC. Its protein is CASSTQRELNEQYF.

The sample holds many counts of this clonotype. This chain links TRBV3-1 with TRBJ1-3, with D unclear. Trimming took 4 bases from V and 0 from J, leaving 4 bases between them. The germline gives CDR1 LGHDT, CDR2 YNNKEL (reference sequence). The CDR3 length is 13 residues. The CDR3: CASSLSSGNTIYF. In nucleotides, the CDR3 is TGTGCCAGCAGCCTAAGCTCTGGAAACACCATATATTTT. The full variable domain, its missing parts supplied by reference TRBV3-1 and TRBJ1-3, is DTAVSQTPKYLVTQMGNDKSIKCEQNLGHDTMYWYKQDSKKFLKIMFSYNNKELIINETVPNRFSPKSPDKAHLNLHINSLELGDSAVYFCASSLSSGNTIYFGEGSWLTVV.

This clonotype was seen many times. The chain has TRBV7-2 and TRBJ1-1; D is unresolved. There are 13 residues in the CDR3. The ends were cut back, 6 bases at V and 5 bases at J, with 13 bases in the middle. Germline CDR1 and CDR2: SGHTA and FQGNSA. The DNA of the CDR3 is TGTGCCAGCAGTTTTCCCCGGGAAACTGAAGCTTTCTTT. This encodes CASSFPRETEAFF.

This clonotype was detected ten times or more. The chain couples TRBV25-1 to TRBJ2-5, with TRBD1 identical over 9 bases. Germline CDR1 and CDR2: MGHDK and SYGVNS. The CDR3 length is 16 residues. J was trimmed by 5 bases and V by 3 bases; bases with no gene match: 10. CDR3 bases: TGTGCCAGCAGTGATAGGAGCCGGGACAGGGACGAGACCCAGTACTTC. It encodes CASSDRSRDRDETQYF.

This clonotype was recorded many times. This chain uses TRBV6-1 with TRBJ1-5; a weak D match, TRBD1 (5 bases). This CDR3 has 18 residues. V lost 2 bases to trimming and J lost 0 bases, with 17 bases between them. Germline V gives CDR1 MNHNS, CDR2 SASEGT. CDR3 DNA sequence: TGTGCCAGCAGTGAATTCAGGGCAGATTCCTATAGCAATCAGCCCCAGCATTTT. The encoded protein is CASSEFRADSYSNQPQHF.

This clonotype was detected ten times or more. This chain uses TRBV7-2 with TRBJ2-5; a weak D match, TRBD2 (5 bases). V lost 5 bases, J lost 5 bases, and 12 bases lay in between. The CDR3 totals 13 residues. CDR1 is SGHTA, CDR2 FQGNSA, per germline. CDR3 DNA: TGTGCCAGCAGCCGGACTGGATTGGAGACCCAGTACTTC. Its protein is CASSRTGLETQYF. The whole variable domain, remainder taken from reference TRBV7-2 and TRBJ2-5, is GAGVSQSPSNKVTEKGKDVELRCDPISGHTALYWYRQSLGQGLEFLIYFQGNSAPDKSGLPSDRFSAERTGGSVSTLTIQRTQQEDSAVYLCASSRTGLETQYFGPGTRLLVL.

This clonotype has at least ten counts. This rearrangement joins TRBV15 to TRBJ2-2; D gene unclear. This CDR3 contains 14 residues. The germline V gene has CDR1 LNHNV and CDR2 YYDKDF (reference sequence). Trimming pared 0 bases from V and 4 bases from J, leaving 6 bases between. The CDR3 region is CATSRDGRTGELFF. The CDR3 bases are TGTGCCACCAGCAGAGATGGCCGCACCGGGGAGCTGTTTTTT.

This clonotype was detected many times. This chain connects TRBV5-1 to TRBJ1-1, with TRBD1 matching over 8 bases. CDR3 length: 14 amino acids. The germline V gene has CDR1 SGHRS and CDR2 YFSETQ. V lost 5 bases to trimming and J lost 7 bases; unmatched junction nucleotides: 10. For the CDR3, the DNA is TGCGCCAGCAGTTCCGGACAGGGAGGGGATGAAGCTTTCTTT. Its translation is CASSSGQGGDEAFF.